The next 4 T cell receptor beta chains were all read from a single sample in a study of regulatory T cells in long-lasting Graves disease (dated by TCRdb to about 2021). The time point label here, explained by the study, means: persistent/refractory GD, antithyroid drugs over 5 years with positive TRAb. RNA was extracted from PBMCs in TRIzol for both TCR sequencing and RNA sequencing. The library was obtained by multiplex PCR. Sequenced using an Illumina HiSeq 4000. iRepertoire HTBI primers and Arm-PCR amplification of CDR3 regions were used to construct TCR beta libraries. Starting from the raw public reads, TCRdb applied fastp trimming at Q25, assembled clones with MiXCR and retained in-frame beta chains. Each entry merges the rows of one CDR3 protein and shows their most common DNA and genes. Within this sample are over 650,000 distinct CDR3 sequences, with 25% to 30% of them counted one time only. The ten top clones hold about 42% of the sample.

This specimen was peripheral blood mononuclear cells (PBMCs), taken when the disease was refractory, from a patient treated with antithyroid drugs. These receptors were obtained from a female donor with Graves disease.

This rearrangement joins TRBV7-9 to TRBJ1-1, with D hard to call. V shed 5 bases and J shed 1 base, with 11 bases lying between them. Germline V gene data show CDR1 as SEHNR and CDR2 as FQNEAQ (reference sequence). The CDR3 has 14 residues. The CDR3 here is CASSTRAGNTEAFF. In nucleotides, the CDR3 is TGTGCCAGCAGCACACGGGCGGGGAACACTGAAGCTTTCTTT.

This chain connects TRBV10-3 to TRBJ1-2, with a possible D match to TRBD1 (6 bases). Deletions cut 4 bases from V and 2 bases from J, with 14 bases between. The V gene's germline CDR1 is ENHRY and CDR2 SYGVKD. The CDR3 extends over 15 amino acids. CDR3 in amino acids: CAISGRGGANYGYTF. CDR3 DNA: TGTGCCATCAGTGGGAGGGGGGGAGCGAACTATGGCTACACCTTC.

This clonotype was counted ten times or more. The chain uses TRBV27 and TRBJ2-7, with 11 bases matching TRBD2. The CDR3 runs 16 residues. V was clipped by 5 bases and J by 1 base; unmatched bases: 7. Germline CDR1 is MNHEY and CDR2 is SMNVEV (reference sequence). Here the CDR3 DNA reads TGTGCCAGCAGTCCACTAGGGACTAGCGGATCCTACGAGCAGTACTTC. It encodes CASSPLGTSGSYEQYF.

Many counts were recorded for this clonotype. The chain uses TRBV28 and TRBJ1-2; TRBD1 aligns across 7 bases. Germline V CDR1 and CDR2: MDHEN, SYDVKM. Germline trimming cut 4 bases from V and 8 bases from J; bases unmatched to any gene: 4. This CDR3 comprises 12 residues. The DNA for the CDR3 is TGTGCCAGCAGTTCGGGACAGCGAGGCTACACCTTC. It encodes CASSSGQRGYTF.